The 25 T cell receptor beta chains below all came from one sample that was sequenced in a study of cytomegalovirus exposure and HLA in healthy donors. TCRdb's copy holds only in-frame clones and misses some; the assay was immunoSEQ multiplex PCR. Among about 150,000 clones, approximately 94% were seen once, and the ten largest hold approximately 1.8%. The sequenced material came from PBMCs. The source of these receptors is a young man in good health and CMV-seropositive.

This chain uses TRBV18 with TRBJ2-2, with 9 bases fitting TRBD1. The CDR3 totals 14 residues. V trimming: 4 bases; J trimming: 4 bases; junction bases outside the gene matches: 1. Germline CDR1 and CDR2: KGHSH and LQKENI. Here the CDR3 reads CASSQQGATGELFF. In DNA form, the CDR3 reads TGTGCCAGCTCACAACAGGGGGCCACCGGGGAGCTGTTTTTT.

The chain carries TRBV7-8 and TRBJ2-3, with TRBD1 matching 7 bases. This CDR3 has 13 residues. The V gene end was trimmed by 4 bases and the J gene end by 4 bases; junction bases not matched to a gene: 2. Germline V lookup: CDR1 SGHVS, CDR2 FQNEAQ. CDR3 amino acids: CASSYDRADTQYF. In nucleotides, the CDR3 is TGTGCCAGCAGCTATGACAGGGCAGATACGCAGTATTTT.

V and J are TRBV2 and TRBJ2-3; possible D gene TRBD1, 5 bases. This CDR3 spans 12 amino acids. CDR1 and CDR2 from the germline V gene are SNHLY and FYNNEI. Trimming pared 2 bases from V and 9 bases from J, leaving 9 bases between. CDR3 in amino acids: CASSESDRTQYF. In DNA form, the CDR3 reads TGTGCCAGCAGTGAAAGCGACAGAACGCAGTATTTT. Drawing the rest from reference TRBV2 and TRBJ2-3, the complete variable domain is EPEVTQTPSHQVTQMGQEVILRCVPISNHLYFYWYRQILGQKVEFLVSFYNNEISEKSEIFDDQFSVERPDGSNFTLKIRSTKLEDSAMYFCASSESDRTQYFGPGTRLTVL.

The V gene is TRBV9, the J gene TRBJ2-2, with 9 bases fitting TRBD2. J was trimmed by 6 bases and V by 2 bases; bases with no gene match: 8. CDR1 is SGDLS and CDR2 is YYNGEE in the germline V gene. This CDR3 region has 16 residues. CDR3 coding DNA: TGTGCCAGCAGCGTGCGGGGGGGACTACCTCCCGGGGAGCTGTTTTTT. This translates into CASSVRGGLPPGELFF.

J is TRBJ2-7 and V is TRBV27; D perhaps matches TRBD2 (5 bases). V gave up 1 base and J gave up 5 bases, with 15 bases separating them. The CDR3 is 15 amino acids. Looked up from germline, CDR1 is MNHEY and CDR2 is SMNVEV (reference sequence). The CDR3 DNA follows: TGTGCCAGCAGTTTATTAGGCGGGTCGGGCGACGAGCAGTACTTC. Amino acids: CASSLLGGSGDEQYF.

The genes are TRBV29-1 and TRBJ2-3, with TRBD2 matching over 12 bases. This CDR3 has 18 amino acids. Germline CDR1 is SQVTM and CDR2 is ANQGSEA. After removal of 3 bases from V and 1 base from J, the junction contained 11 bases not matched to a gene. CDR3 sequence reads: CSVDRTSGNFWGTDTQYF. The CDR3 DNA follows: TGCAGCGTTGATCGGACTAGCGGGAACTTCTGGGGCACAGATACGCAGTATTTT.

This clone was counted only a few times. CDR3 DNA sequence: TGTGCCAGCGTAAGGTGCGGGTCCTACGAGCAGTACTTC. It specifies CASVRCGSYEQYF. V gene TRBV6-4 combines with J gene TRBJ2-7; perhaps TRBD2 as D (5 bases). CDR1 and CDR2 from the germline V gene are MRHNA and SNTAGT. Trimming took off 8 bases at V and 1 base at J, with 12 bases between the two ends. The CDR3 consists of 13 residues.

The V call is TRBV15, the J call TRBJ2-1; the match to TRBD2 covers 16 bases. The length of the CDR3 is 20 residues. Germline assignment: CDR1 LNHNV and CDR2 YYDKDF (reference sequence). With 0 bases clipped from V and 0 bases from J, the junction kept 5 bases outside the gene matches. CDR3 region: CATSRDGGLAGGSSYNEQFF. Here the CDR3 DNA reads TGTGCCACCAGCAGAGATGGGGGACTAGCGGGAGGGAGCTCCTACAATGAGCAGTTCTTC.

This chain connects TRBV18 to TRBJ2-5; tentatively, D is TRBD2 (5 bases). The CDR3 runs to 15 residues. Per the germline V gene, CDR1 is KGHSH and CDR2 is LQKENI. The V and J ends lost 0 bases and 2 bases respectively, with 10 bases between them. The CDR3 region is CASSPPVGDQETQYF. The CDR3 DNA is TGTGCCAGCTCACCACCGGTGGGAGATCAAGAGACCCAGTACTTC.

The CDR3 is CSVPDGNTQYF. CDR3 DNA: TGCAGCGTCCCGGACGGGAATACGCAGTATTTT. This chain links TRBV29-1 with TRBJ2-3; a weak D match, TRBD2 (5 bases). The CDR3 sequence is 11 residues long. The ends were cut back, 6 bases at V and 7 bases at J, with 11 bases in the middle. Germline loops: CDR1 SQVTM, CDR2 ANQGSEA.

This chain links TRBV27 with TRBJ1-5, with TRBD1 identical over 9 bases. Trimming took 5 bases from V and 5 from J; bases not matched to a gene: 10. Germline values: CDR1 MNHEY, CDR2 SMNVEV (reference sequence). CDR3 length equals 16 residues. The CDR3 sequence: CASSDLGQGIHQPQHF. CDR3 sequence (DNA): TGTGCCAGCAGTGACCTGGGACAGGGAATTCATCAGCCCCAGCATTTT.

The rearrangement uses TRBV15 and TRBJ1-6, with D unclear. V was trimmed by 5 bases and J by 0 bases, leaving 5 bases between them. This CDR3 has 14 residues. Germline V gives CDR1 LNHNV, CDR2 YYDKDF (reference sequence). The CDR3 here is CATSPSSYNSPLHF. CDR3 in DNA: TGTGCCACCAGCCCGAGCTCCTATAATTCACCCCTCCACTTT.

The CDR3 DNA sequence: TGTGCCACCCGAGCGGGAGTGGGTTTGCTAGAGACCCAGTACTTC. Translating gives CATRAGVGLLETQYF. The chain recombines TRBV11-2 with TRBJ2-5; the match to TRBD2 covers 8 bases. V lost 10 bases, J lost 4 bases, and 14 bases stayed unmatched. The germline CDR1 and CDR2 sequences are SGHAT and FQNNGV. The CDR3 length is 15 residues.

This chain connects TRBV27 to TRBJ2-7; tentative D call: TRBD2 (7 bases). Germline loops: CDR1 MNHEY, CDR2 SMNVEV (reference sequence). The CDR3 runs 15 residues. The ends were cut back, 5 bases at V and 1 base at J, with 15 bases in the middle. The CDR3 DNA reads as TGTGCCAGCAGTCCCGGGGGGAGGGGGTCCTACGAGCAGTACTTC. Translated: CASSPGGRGSYEQYF.

V usage is TRBV19 and J usage is TRBJ2-7, with 14 nucleotides matching TRBD2. Germline CDR1 is LNHDA and CDR2 is SQIVND (reference sequence). V lost 6 bases to trimming and J lost 6 bases; unmatched junction nucleotides: 16. This CDR3 comprises 18 residues. In DNA form, the CDR3 reads TGTGCCAGTAGCAACTCCCGGGGACTAGCGGGAGCGGACGTCGAGCAGTACTTC. Amino acid sequence: CASSNSRGLAGADVEQYF. The full variable domain, completed using reference TRBV19 and TRBJ2-7, is DGGITQSPKYLFRKEGQNVTLSCEQNLNHDAMYWYRQDPGQGLRLIYYSQIVNDFQKGDIAEGYSVSREKKESFPLTVTSAQKNPTAFYLCASSNSRGLAGADVEQYFGPGTRLTVT.

The V and J genes are TRBV9 and TRBJ2-7; 10 bases map to TRBD2. Germline V gives CDR1 SGDLS, CDR2 YYNGEE. The CDR3 loop spans 15 amino acids. Germline trimming cut 3 bases from V and 2 bases from J; bases unmatched to any gene: 5. The CDR3 is CASSATSGMAYEQYF. The CDR3 DNA is TGTGCCAGCAGCGCCACTAGCGGGATGGCCTACGAGCAGTACTTC.

The rearrangement links TRBV7-9 to TRBJ2-3; 12 bases are shared with TRBD2. This CDR3 has 18 amino acids. The V and J ends lost 1 base and 6 bases, in that order; junction bases with no gene match: 11. The germline V gene encodes CDR1 SEHNR and CDR2 FQNEAQ (reference sequence). CDR3 sequence: CASSLVATSGRILDTQYF. CDR3 in DNA: TGTGCCAGCAGCTTAGTGGCAACTAGCGGGAGGATTCTGGATACGCAGTATTTT.

V gene TRBV27 combines with J gene TRBJ2-4; 9 nucleotides align to TRBD2. In germline, CDR1 is MNHEY, CDR2 SMNVEV (reference sequence). The CDR3 is made up of 14 amino acids. The trim removed 7 bases at V and 8 bases at J, leaving 9 bases unmatched. The CDR3 nucleotides read TGTGCCAGCAAATTGGGGCGGGGGGGGGACATTCAGTACTTC. Residues: CASKLGRGGDIQYF.

This chain joins TRBV5-1 and TRBJ2-3; D remains ambiguous. Germline V gives CDR1 SGHRS, CDR2 YFSETQ. The CDR3 sequence is 13 residues long. The V and J ends lost 0 bases and 2 bases respectively, with 4 bases between them. The CDR3 DNA sequence: TGCGCCAGCAGCTTGGTATCCACAGATACGCAGTATTTT. Protein sequence: CASSLVSTDTQYF. Drawing the rest from reference TRBV5-1 and TRBJ2-3, the complete variable domain is KAGVTQTPRYLIKTRGQQVTLSCSPISGHRSVSWYQQTPGQGLQFLFEYFSETQRNKGNFPGRFSGRQFSNSRSEMNVSTLELGDSALYLCASSLVSTDTQYFGPGTRLTVL.

The rearrangement links TRBV27 to TRBJ2-3; D is uncertain. Per germline, CDR1 MNHEY and CDR2 SMNVEV (reference sequence). Trimming shortened V by 4 bases and J by 2 bases, and 7 bases separated the two germline ends. The CDR3 covers 13 residues. The CDR3, as DNA: TGTGCCAGCAGTTCCCTCCTCACAGATACGCAGTATTTT. Translation: CASSSLLTDTQYF.

This chain links TRBV7-6 with TRBJ1-2, with D hard to call. The CDR3 loop spans 15 amino acids. Germline CDR1 and CDR2: SGHVS and FNYEAQ. The V and J ends lost 1 base and 4 bases respectively, with 13 bases between them. The chain's CDR3 is CASSLGPGNAYGYTF. CDR3 in DNA: TGTGCCAGCAGCTTAGGTCCGGGAAACGCCTATGGCTACACCTTC.

The V gene is TRBV15, the J gene TRBJ1-4, with D possibly matching TRBD1 (6 bases). The V and J ends lost 2 bases and 2 bases respectively, with 9 bases between them. CDR3 size: 15 residues. Germline values: CDR1 LNHNV, CDR2 YYDKDF (reference sequence). CDR3 in amino acids: CATSRNTGTNEKLFF. The CDR3 bases are TGTGCCACCAGCAGAAACACAGGGACTAATGAAAAACTGTTTTTT.

The chain links TRBV6-5 to TRBJ2-5, with 7 bases aligning to TRBD2. The ends lost 2 bases at V and 4 bases at J; junction bases unmatched: 4. Germline V lookup: CDR1 MNHEY, CDR2 SVGAGI. CDR3 length equals 14 residues. The CDR3 loop reads CASSYDGGRETQYF. CDR3 DNA sequence: TGTGCCAGCAGTTACGACGGCGGGAGAGAGACCCAGTACTTC.

The rearrangement links TRBV30 to TRBJ1-3, with 8 bases matching TRBD1. Per the germline V gene, CDR1 is GTSNPN and CDR2 is SVGIG (reference sequence). This CDR3 comprises 16 residues. V was pared by 2 bases and J by 2 bases, with 8 bases of the junction left unmatched. CDR3 in amino acids: CAWSLHDRGTGNTIYF. For the CDR3, the DNA is TGTGCCTGGAGTTTACACGACAGGGGAACTGGAAACACCATATATTTT.

The genes are TRBV7-2 and TRBJ2-7, with 11 positions matching TRBD1. J lost 2 bases, V lost 3 bases, and 0 bases had no gene match. In germline, CDR1 is SGHTA, CDR2 FQGNSA. There are 14 residues in the CDR3. The CDR3 here is CASSLDRGPYEQYF. The CDR3 DNA is TGTGCCAGCAGCTTGGACAGGGGGCCCTACGAGCAGTACTTC. Looking up the rest from reference TRBV7-2 and TRBJ2-7 gives the full variable domain: GAGVSQSPSNKVTEKGKDVELRCDPISGHTALYWYRQSLGQGLEFLIYFQGNSAPDKSGLPSDRFSAERTGGSVSTLTIQRTQQEDSAVYLCASSLDRGPYEQYFGPGTRLTVT.